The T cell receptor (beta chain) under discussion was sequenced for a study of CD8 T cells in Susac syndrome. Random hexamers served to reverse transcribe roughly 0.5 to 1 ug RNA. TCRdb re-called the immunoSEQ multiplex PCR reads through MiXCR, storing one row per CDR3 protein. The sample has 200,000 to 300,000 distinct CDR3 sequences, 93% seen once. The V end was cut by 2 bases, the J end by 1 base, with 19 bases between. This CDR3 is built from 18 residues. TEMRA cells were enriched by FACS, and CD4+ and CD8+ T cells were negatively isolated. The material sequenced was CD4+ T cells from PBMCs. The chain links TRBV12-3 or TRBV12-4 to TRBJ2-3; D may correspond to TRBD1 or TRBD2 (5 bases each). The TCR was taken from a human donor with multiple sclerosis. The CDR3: CASSLSSFFEGRTDTQYF. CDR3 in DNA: TGTGCCAGCAGTTTAAGCTCCTTTTTTGAGGGGCGCACAGATACGCAGTATTTT.